This entry lists 5 T cell receptor beta chains sequenced from one sample in a study of Ad26.COV2.S vaccination and SARS-CoV-2 variants. TCRdb's copy holds only in-frame clones and misses some; the assay was immunoSEQ multiplex PCR. The profile covers nearly 400,000 clones, with roughly 90% appearing a single time and about 2% taken by the ten largest. Documented treatment: about 20 received Ad26.COV2.S at low or high dose, single or two shots; 5 received placebo; per-sample allocation not given. Day 63 after the first injection of vaccine or placebo was the sampling time. The material sequenced was peripheral blood, taken in a trial of Ad26.COV2.S vaccine versus placebo. These receptors all come from a person aged 18 to 59 who received the Ad26.COV2.S COVID-19 vaccine or a placebo.

V usage is TRBV12-5 and J usage is TRBJ1-5; weak D call: TRBD1 (5 bases). Germline V CDR1 and CDR2: LGHNT, FRNRAP. This CDR3 contains 20 residues. V shed 2 bases and J shed 0 bases, with 23 bases lying between them. The CDR3 reads CASGLKVGQGRPYSNQPQHF. Written as DNA, the CDR3 is TGTGCTAGTGGTTTGAAAGTGGGGCAGGGTCGACCCTATAGCAATCAGCCCCAGCATTTT.

This rearrangement joins TRBV5-4 to TRBJ1-5; TRBD1 aligns across 7 bases. Trimming took 5 bases from V and 1 from J; bases not matched to a gene: 3. This CDR3 has 14 residues. From germline, CDR1 is SGHNT and CDR2 YYREEE (reference sequence). The CDR3 DNA follows: TGTGCCAGCAGTCCGGACAGGAGCAATCAGCCCCAGCATTTT. Translation: CASSPDRSNQPQHF. Complete variable domain (other parts from reference TRBV5-4 and TRBJ1-5): ETGVTQSPTHLIKTRGQQVTLRCSSQSGHNTVSWYQQALGQGPQFIFQYYREEENGRGNFPPRFSGLQFPNYSSELNVNALELDDSALYLCASSPDRSNQPQHFGDGTRLSIL.

The chain couples TRBV18 to TRBJ2-2, with D possibly matching TRBD2 (5 bases). V dropped 2 bases and J dropped 5 bases, with 12 bases sitting between them. The CDR3 has 15 residues. Germline V gene data show CDR1 as KGHSH and CDR2 as LQKENI. CDR3 region: CASSPTTGNTGELFF. The DNA of the CDR3 is TGTGCCAGCTCACCAACGACGGGGAATACCGGGGAGCTGTTTTTT.

This chain links TRBV6-6 with TRBJ2-1; D is uncertain. The V end lost 2 bases, the J end lost 0 bases, and 5 bases lay between the germline ends. The CDR3 sequence is 14 residues long. CDR1 MNHNY and CDR2 SVGAGI come from the germline V gene (reference sequence). The CDR3 DNA reads as TGTGCCAGCAGTTACGGCGGCTCCTACAATGAGCAGTTCTTC. Amino acid sequence: CASSYGGSYNEQFF.

This chain links TRBV11-3 with TRBJ2-1; 8 bases map to TRBD2. The junction had 13 bases not matched to a gene; V was cut back by 10 bases and J by 8 bases. Germline assignment: CDR1 SGHNT and CDR2 YENEEA. The CDR3 loop spans 14 amino acids. The CDR3 sequence: CATGAGGAGDEQFF. The CDR3, as DNA: TGTGCCACGGGGGCGGGAGGCGCGGGGGATGAGCAGTTCTTC.